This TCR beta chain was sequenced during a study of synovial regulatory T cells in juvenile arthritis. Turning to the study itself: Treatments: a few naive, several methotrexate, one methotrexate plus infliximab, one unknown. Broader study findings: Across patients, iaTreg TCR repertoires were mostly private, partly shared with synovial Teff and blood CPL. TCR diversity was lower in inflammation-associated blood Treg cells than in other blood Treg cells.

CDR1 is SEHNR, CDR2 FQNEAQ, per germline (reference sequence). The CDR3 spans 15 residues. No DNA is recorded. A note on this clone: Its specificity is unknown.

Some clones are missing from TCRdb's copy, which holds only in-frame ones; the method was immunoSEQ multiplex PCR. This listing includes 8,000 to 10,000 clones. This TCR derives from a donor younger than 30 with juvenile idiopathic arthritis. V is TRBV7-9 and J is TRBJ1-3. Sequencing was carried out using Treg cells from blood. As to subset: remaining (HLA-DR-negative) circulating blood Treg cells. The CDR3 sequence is CASSRRVGFPNTIYF.